This T cell receptor beta chain was observed in a study of T cell repertoires in cytomegalovirus infection. Study context: As its CMV epitopes, the study selected recently identified HLA-C-restricted and well-studied HLA-B-restricted targets. Matching HLA type, along with CMV infection, was indicated by public TCR beta signatures. Study-wide findings and caveats: Accumulated public TCR beta family frequency recognized individuals carrying CMV together with the relevant HLA. HLA-C-restricted, CMV-specific TCR beta clonotypes were dominant ex vivo.

Notes on this clonotype: What it binds is unknown.

The V gene end was trimmed by 3 bases and the J gene end by 4 bases; junction bases not matched to a gene: 8. Looked up from germline, CDR1 is SNHLY and CDR2 is FYNNEI. The CDR3 runs to 17 residues. A single record per CDR3 protein comes from TCRdb applying MiXCR to the reads. The sample shows 700,000 to 900,000 distinct CDR3 sequences, roughly 28% of them seen only once. This chain connects TRBV2 to TRBJ2-6; 8 nucleotides line up with TRBD1. This clonotype was obtained from a human donor in good health (CMV status not recorded). Some clones in this sample may be carry-over from other donors' samples. The sequencing used cultured CD8+ T cells from PBMCs, collected from culture after CMV antigen stimulation. In nucleotides, the CDR3 is TGTGCCAGCAGTGATACACAGGGGGGTAGGGGGGCCAACGTCCTGACTTTC. Protein product: CASSDTQGGRGANVLTF. The whole variable domain, filled in from reference TRBV2 and TRBJ2-6, reads EPEVTQTPSHQVTQMGQEVILRCVPISNHLYFYWYRQILGQKVEFLVSFYNNEISEKSEIFDDQFSVERPDGSNFTLKIRSTKLEDSAMYFCASSDTQGGRGANVLTFGAGSRLTVL.